This T cell receptor beta chain was retrieved from a study of T cells in Graves' hyperthyroidism and ophthalmopathy. Amplified TCR beta CDR3 regions came from RNA transcripts. The TCR CDR3 was amplified in a first-round RT-PCR using the HTBI primer set. From the multiplex PCR reads, TCRdb called clonotypes with MiXCR, one entry per CDR3 protein. The sample lists roughly 290,000 distinct CDR3 sequences; approximately 14% were seen once. Uncontrolled infection, other autoimmune disease, pregnancy or lactation led to exclusion. A roughly 9.1 ml volume of fresh peripheral blood provided the PBMCs. Overall study results and limits: Ophthalmopathy got predicted by the model a median about six months before its onset. Most clonotypes expanded in thyroid above 0.001 were likewise present in blood.

Germline CDR1 reads SGHTA; CDR2 reads FQGNSA. Trimming at V came to 5 bases and at J to 0 bases, leaving 7 bases not matched to a gene. The CDR3 loop spans 15 amino acids. This clonotype was recorded many times. The target antigen is unknown. The rearrangement joins TRBV7-2 to TRBJ2-7; 7 bases match TRBD2. The sequence was obtained from a woman between 40 and 55 years old with Graves' hyperthyroidism. What was sequenced was blood. CDR3 coding DNA: TGTGCCAGCAGCCCCCTAGCGGCCAGCTCCTACGAGCAGTACTTC. Amino acid sequence: CASSPLAASSYEQYF. Full variable domain (outside the CDR3, taken from reference TRBV7-2 and TRBJ2-7): GAGVSQSPSNKVTEKGKDVELRCDPISGHTALYWYRQSLGQGLEFLIYFQGNSAPDKSGLPSDRFSAERTGGSVSTLTIQRTQQEDSAVYLCASSPLAASSYEQYFGPGTRLTVT.